Following are 20 T cell receptor beta chains from one sample sequenced in a study of T cells in Graves' hyperthyroidism and ophthalmopathy. The CDR3 regions of TCR beta were amplified from RNA transcripts. The HTBI primer set was used in a first-round RT-PCR of the TCR CDR3. One entry per CDR3 protein results from TCRdb running MiXCR on the multiplex PCR reads. The table records 270,000 or so distinct CDR3 sequences, 15% of them present only once. The sequencing sample was made of blood. These receptors were collected from a woman in her 50s with Graves' hyperthyroidism that later progressed to Graves' ophthalmopathy.

This clonotype was detected ten times or more. The chain combines TRBV11-2 with TRBJ2-1; possibly TRBD2 for D (6 bases). The CDR3 extends over 15 amino acids. V was pared by 1 base and J by 8 bases, with 15 bases between. Germline V gene lookup returns CDR1 SGHAT and CDR2 FQNNGV. The CDR3 sequence: CASSLGGLGLDEQFF. The CDR3, as DNA: TGTGCCAGCAGCTTAGGGGGACTGGGCTTGGATGAGCAGTTCTTC.

This clonotype has a count of ten or more. The V gene is TRBV20-1, the J gene TRBJ2-3; TRBD2 is a possible D gene (6 bases). Germline CDR1 and CDR2: DFQATT and SNEGSKA (reference sequence). Trimming took off 5 bases at V and 5 bases at J, with 14 bases between the two ends. CDR3 length equals 13 residues. This CDR3 reads CSAGRRAGDTQYF. The DNA for the CDR3 is TGCAGTGCTGGTCGAAGAGCGGGAGATACGCAGTATTTT.

This clonotype was seen repeatedly, ten times or more. This rearrangement joins TRBV29-1 to TRBJ1-2; D is undetermined. The V gene lost 3 bases and the J gene lost 0 bases, with 17 bases spanning the gap. Looked up from germline, CDR1 is SQVTM and CDR2 is ANQGSEA. This CDR3 contains 16 residues. CDR3 sequence: CSVDVPNGVANYGYTF. The DNA for the CDR3 is TGCAGCGTTGATGTCCCCAACGGGGTAGCTAACTATGGCTACACCTTC.

This clonotype was detected many times. V usage is TRBV2 and J usage is TRBJ1-1, with unresolved D. V was shortened by 6 bases and J by 5 bases, with 10 bases between the two germline ends. This CDR3 spans 12 amino acids. From germline, CDR1 is SNHLY and CDR2 FYNNEI. The CDR3 loop is CASRGGETEAFF. Here the CDR3 DNA reads TGTGCCAGCAGGGGCGGGGAAACTGAAGCTTTCTTT.

This clonotype came up many times. V is TRBV20-1 and J is TRBJ2-1; TRBD2 aligns across 7 bases. From germline, CDR1 is DFQATT and CDR2 SNEGSKA (reference sequence). The CDR3 loop spans 14 amino acids. The junction had 11 bases not matched to a gene; V was cut back by 5 bases and J by 7 bases. In DNA form, the CDR3 reads TGCAGTGCTGCTTTCAGCGGGATTATGAATGAGCAGTTCTTC. Translated, it gives CSAAFSGIMNEQFF.

This clonotype was counted ten times or more. V is TRBV2 and J is TRBJ2-3, with TRBD2 matching over 10 bases. The CDR3 is made up of 17 amino acids. Germline assignment: CDR1 SNHLY and CDR2 FYNNEI. V shed 6 bases, J shed 2 bases, and the junction held 11 bases outside the gene matches. CDR3 DNA sequence: TGTGCCAGCAGCGTTAAAACTAGCGGGGCCTACACAGATACGCAGTATTTT. This translates into CASSVKTSGAYTDTQYF. Complete variable domain (other parts from reference TRBV2 and TRBJ2-3): EPEVTQTPSHQVTQMGQEVILRCVPISNHLYFYWYRQILGQKVEFLVSFYNNEISEKSEIFDDQFSVERPDGSNFTLKIRSTKLEDSAMYFCASSVKTSGAYTDTQYFGPGTRLTVL.

The V gene is TRBV11-2, the J gene TRBJ2-7; D call uncertain. CDR1 is SGHAT, CDR2 FQNNGV, per germline. The CDR3 runs to 14 residues. V lost 1 base and J lost 2, with 9 bases in between. CDR3 sequence: CASSLGYGAYEQYF. Here the CDR3 DNA reads TGTGCCAGCAGCTTAGGGTACGGTGCCTACGAGCAGTACTTC.

The chain carries TRBV5-1 and TRBJ1-4, with D hard to call. Germline CDR1 is SGHRS and CDR2 is YFSETQ. Trimming removed 0 bases at V and 0 bases at J, with 12 bases between. This CDR3 is 17 amino acids long. CDR3 bases: TGCGCCAGCAGCTTGGGGCCAGAAGGAGCAACTAATGAAAAACTGTTTTTT. It codes for CASSLGPEGATNEKLFF.

Remarks on this clonotype: A much larger clone lies a single base off, so this may be a read error. This chain joins TRBV3-1 and TRBJ2-3; D is possibly TRBD1 or TRBD2 (5 bases each). CDR1 and CDR2 (germline): LGHDT, YNNKEL (reference sequence). CDR3 length: 14 residues. CDR3 DNA sequence: TGTGCCGGCAGCGAAGGGGAGCGCACAGATACGCAGTATTTT. Protein: CAGSEGERTDTQYF.

This clonotype was counted at least ten times. The V and J genes are TRBV20-1 and TRBJ1-1; weak D call: TRBD1 (6 bases). There are 14 residues in the CDR3. Trimming stripped 6 bases from V and 1 base from J, with 15 bases between. Germline lookup yields CDR1 DFQATT and CDR2 SNEGSKA (reference sequence). CDR3 sequence (DNA): TGCAGTGCCGTCTCCTTGACAGGGAACACTGAAGCTTTCTTT. Protein: CSAVSLTGNTEAFF.

This clonotype was detected ten times or more. The genes are TRBV5-1 and TRBJ2-1; tentative D call: TRBD2 (5 bases). CDR1 and CDR2 from the germline V gene are SGHRS and YFSETQ. The CDR3 covers 14 residues. V was shortened by 0 bases and J by 7 bases, with 11 bases between the two germline ends. CDR3 in amino acids: CASSLGGPGNEQFF. The CDR3, as DNA: TGCGCCAGCAGCTTGGGTGGGCCGGGGAATGAGCAGTTCTTC.

This clonotype was seen ten or more times. The chain uses TRBV6-1 and TRBJ1-1; D is undetermined. The CDR3 consists of 13 residues. Germline V lookup: CDR1 MNHNS, CDR2 SASEGT. Trimming pared 6 bases from V and 0 bases from J, leaving 8 bases between. The CDR3 nucleotides read TGTGCCAGCAGACACCTCATGAACACTGAAGCTTTCTTT. Its translation: CASRHLMNTEAFF.

CDR3 sequence (DNA): TGCGCCAGCAGCTGGACAGACACAGATACGCAGTATTTT. Amino acids: CASSWTDTDTQYF. The gene calls are TRBV5-1 and TRBJ2-3, with D tentatively TRBD1 (6 bases). CDR3 length: 13 amino acids. Trimming took 3 bases from V and 2 from J, leaving 7 bases between them. From germline, CDR1 is SGHRS and CDR2 YFSETQ.

This clonotype was seen more than once but under ten times. This rearrangement joins TRBV20-1 to TRBJ2-7, with D possibly matching TRBD1 (6 bases). The CDR3 runs 14 residues. V was trimmed by 2 bases and J by 0 bases, leaving 11 bases between them. In germline, CDR1 is DFQATT, CDR2 SNEGSKA (reference sequence). The CDR3 loop is CSARQGYPSYEQYF. In DNA, the CDR3 is TGCAGTGCTAGACAGGGGTATCCCTCCTACGAGCAGTACTTC.

There are many counts of this clonotype. The chain employs TRBV2 and TRBJ1-1, with a tentative D call TRBD1 (6 bases). This CDR3 region has 16 residues. Looked up from germline, CDR1 is SNHLY and CDR2 is FYNNEI. The germline V and J ends were trimmed by 4 bases and 5 bases, with 20 bases remaining between them. This CDR3 reads CASSAGDNGLGTEAFF. CDR3 in DNA: TGTGCCAGCAGTGCGGGGGACAACGGCCTTGGGACTGAAGCTTTCTTT.

The table lists this clonotype with a few counts. The chain uses TRBV12-3 or TRBV12-4 and TRBJ2-3, with TRBD2 identical over 10 bases. The CDR3 runs to 14 residues. V shed 6 bases, J shed 1 base, and the junction held 1 base outside the gene matches. CDR3 sequence reads: CASRGTSGTDTQYF. The CDR3 DNA reads as TGTGCCAGCAGGGGGACTAGCGGCACAGATACGCAGTATTTT.

This clonotype was counted many times. The rearrangement uses TRBV20-1 and TRBJ1-1; 9 bases fit TRBD1. The germline V gene has CDR1 DFQATT and CDR2 SNEGSKA (reference sequence). This CDR3 has 13 amino acids. Trimming cost V 5 bases and J 1 base; bases outside gene matches: 2. The CDR3: CSAGQGTNTEAFF. The CDR3 nucleotides are TGCAGTGCTGGACAGGGGACGAACACTGAAGCTTTCTTT.

This clonotype has ten or more counts. The chain employs TRBV5-1 and TRBJ2-1; TRBD1 matches 7 bases. Germline V CDR1 and CDR2: SGHRS, YFSETQ. V dropped 4 bases and J dropped 6; count of bases not matched to a gene: 7. CDR3 length: 14 residues. The CDR3 DNA reads TGCGCCAGCAGCCCCGGGACAGTTAGCAATGAGCAGTTCTTC. Its translation: CASSPGTVSNEQFF.

In this sample, this clonotype turned up many times. The chain carries TRBV12-3 or TRBV12-4 and TRBJ1-1, with TRBD1 as a possible D gene (6 bases). CDR3 length: 16 residues. V was pared by 6 bases and J by 1 base, with 18 bases between. The CDR3 loop is CASRSHQGYGNTEAFF. As DNA, the CDR3 is TGTGCCAGCAGATCGCATCAGGGGTATGGGAACACTGAAGCTTTCTTT.

This clonotype has only a few counts. V gene TRBV4-1 combines with J gene TRBJ2-1, with D uncertain. This CDR3 comprises 12 residues. Between the trimmed V and J ends, which lost 0 bases and 7 bases, there was a span of 4 bases. Germline lookup yields CDR1 MGHRA and CDR2 YSYEKL. The CDR3 sequence is CASSQDWNEQFF. Written as DNA, the CDR3 is TGCGCCAGCAGCCAAGATTGGAATGAGCAGTTCTTC.